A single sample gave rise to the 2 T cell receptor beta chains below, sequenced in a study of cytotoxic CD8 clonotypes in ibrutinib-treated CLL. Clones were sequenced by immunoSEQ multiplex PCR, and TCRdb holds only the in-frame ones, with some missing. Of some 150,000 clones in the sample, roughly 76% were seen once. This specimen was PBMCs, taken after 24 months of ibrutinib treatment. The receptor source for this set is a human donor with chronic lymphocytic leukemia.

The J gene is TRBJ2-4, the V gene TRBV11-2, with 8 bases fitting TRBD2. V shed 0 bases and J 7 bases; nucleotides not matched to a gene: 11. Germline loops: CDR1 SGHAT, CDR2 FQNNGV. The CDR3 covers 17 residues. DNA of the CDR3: TGTGCCAGCAGCTTAGATGGAGAGCGGGAGCGAGGGAACATTCAGTACTTC. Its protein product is CASSLDGERERGNIQYF.

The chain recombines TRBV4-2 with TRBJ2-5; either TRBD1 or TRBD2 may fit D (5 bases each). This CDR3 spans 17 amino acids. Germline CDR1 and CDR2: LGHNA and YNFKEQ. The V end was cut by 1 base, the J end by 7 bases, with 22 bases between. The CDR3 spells CASSQVAGPGTEWTQYF. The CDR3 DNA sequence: TGTGCCAGCAGCCAAGTTGCCGGTCCGGGGACCGAATGGACCCAGTACTTC.